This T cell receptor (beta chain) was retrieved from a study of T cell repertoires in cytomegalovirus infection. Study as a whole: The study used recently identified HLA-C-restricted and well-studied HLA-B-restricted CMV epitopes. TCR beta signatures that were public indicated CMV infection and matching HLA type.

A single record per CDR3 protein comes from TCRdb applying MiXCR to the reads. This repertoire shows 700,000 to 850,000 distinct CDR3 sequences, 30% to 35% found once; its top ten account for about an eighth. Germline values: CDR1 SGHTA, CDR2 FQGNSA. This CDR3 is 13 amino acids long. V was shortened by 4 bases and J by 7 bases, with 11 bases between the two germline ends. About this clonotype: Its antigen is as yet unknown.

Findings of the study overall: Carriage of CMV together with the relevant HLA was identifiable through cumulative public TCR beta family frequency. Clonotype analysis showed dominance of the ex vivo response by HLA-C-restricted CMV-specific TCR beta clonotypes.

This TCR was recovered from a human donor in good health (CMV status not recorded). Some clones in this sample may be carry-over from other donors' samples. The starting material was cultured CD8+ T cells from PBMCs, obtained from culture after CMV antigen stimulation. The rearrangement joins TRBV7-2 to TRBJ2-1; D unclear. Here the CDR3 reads CASSYTPANEQFF. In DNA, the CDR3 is TGTGCCAGCAGCTACACACCGGCAAATGAGCAGTTCTTC.